The present T cell receptor beta chain was sequenced within a study of human T cells and chemical hapten exposure. About the research overall: Per-sample TCR yield variability stemmed mainly from small pooled library volume differences. Study outcomes and limitations: Once DPC sensitization occurred, TCRs above 1 in 1000 frequency showed no change. There were significantly more large CDR3 similarity clusters among expanded TCRs than among controls.

The sample holds a few counts of this clonotype. The antigen is undetermined. From the RACE reads, TCRdb called clonotypes with MiXCR, one entry per CDR3 protein. The table includes approximately 340,000 distinct CDR3 sequences, 5.5% to 8% detected once. Time point defined: patch test 1, 2 weeks after DPC sensitization. Treatment: therapeutic diphenylcyclopropenone sensitization with weekly scalp DPC. This CDR3 has 14 amino acids. Trimming took 8 bases from V and 2 from J, leaving 16 bases between them. Germline V gene lookup returns CDR1 MNHEY and CDR2 SVGAGI. This TCR derives from a woman under 30 with alopecia areata. Some clones in this sample may be carry-over from other donors' samples. Material: whole blood, obtained in connection with sensitization to the hapten diphenylcyclopropenone (DPC). The J gene is TRBJ2-7, the V gene TRBV6-5, with D unresolved. In nucleotides, the CDR3 is TGTGCCAGCGGCGAGGAGCCGCCAACCTACGAGCAGTACTTC. Translated, it gives CASGEEPPTYEQYF.